What follows describes a single T cell receptor beta chain. The antigen remains undetermined. The data belong to a study of beta chain features in type 1 diabetes. About the study: There were about 110,000,000 sorted cells examined across all samples.

Study conclusions and caveats: Type 1 diabetes patients had moderately but significantly shorter TCRB CDR3s in all four CD4+ subsets.

What was sequenced were expressed TCRB transcripts, since all of the isolated RNA had been reverse transcribed. Generated by immunoSEQ multiplex PCR, the TCRdb table keeps only in-frame clones and is missing some. The table lists some 290,000 clones, about 13% of them singletons. Trimming removed 3 bases at V and 2 bases at J, with 4 bases between. This CDR3 has 12 amino acids. The germline V gene has CDR1 SGHVS and CDR2 FQNEAQ. The TCR comes from a man between 25 and 39 years old with type 1 diabetes. Sample: naive CD4+ T cells from blood. The rearrangement uses TRBV7-8 and TRBJ1-1; D gene unclear. CDR3 sequence: CASSFVNTEAFF. CDR3 coding DNA: TGTGCCAGCAGCTTCGTAAACACTGAAGCTTTCTTT.